These 11 T cell receptor beta chains were all obtained from the same sample, sequenced in a study of T-cell reconstitution after alpha-beta-depleted transplantation in children. It was with unique molecular identifiers that the TCRbeta library was prepared. MiXCR was run by TCRdb on the PCR reads, yielding one entry per CDR3 protein. The table records about 5,000 distinct CDR3 sequences, 6% to 7.5% of them present only once. The sequencing here drew on PBMCs, mostly from graft donor cells, taken 60 days after TCRalphabeta/CD19-depleted stem cell transplant. Receptors originate from a boy in the first two years of life who had a stem cell transplant for SCID, so the T cells may come from the graft donor.

This clonotype was detected ten times or more. The V and J genes are TRBV20-1 and TRBJ1-6, with D hard to call. This CDR3 comprises 15 residues. The germline V and J ends were trimmed by 1 base and 6 bases, with 13 bases remaining between them. CDR1 and CDR2 (germline): DFQATT, SNEGSKA (reference sequence). CDR3 in amino acids: CSARVNRSPNSPLHF. In nucleotides, the CDR3 is TGCAGTGCTAGAGTTAATAGATCCCCTAATTCACCCCTCCACTTT.

By share, this clonotype counts as medium-sized. The chain uses TRBV7-9 and TRBJ2-1, with no clear D. With 3 bases removed from V and 1 base from J, the gap between germline ends came to 13 bases. Looked up from germline, CDR1 is SEHNR and CDR2 is FQNEAQ (reference sequence). The CDR3 length is 16 residues. In DNA form, the CDR3 reads TGTGCCAGCAGCTTTCCGACACAGATGTCCTACAATGAGCAGTTCTTC. This codes for CASSFPTQMSYNEQFF.

This clonotype was counted ten times or more. The V and J genes are TRBV6-5 and TRBJ1-2; 7 bases align to TRBD1. Germline trimming cut 8 bases from V and 8 bases from J; bases unmatched to any gene: 8. Germline V gives CDR1 MNHEY, CDR2 SVGAGI. CDR3 length equals 12 residues. CDR3: CASAERTGGYTF. For the CDR3, the DNA is TGTGCCAGCGCTGAAAGGACAGGCGGCTACACCTTC.

Ten or more counts support this clonotype. This chain connects TRBV7-2 to TRBJ1-4, with D perhaps matching TRBD1 (6 bases). The CDR3 length is 18 residues. In germline, CDR1 is SGHTA, CDR2 FQGNSA. V gave up 1 base and J gave up 0 bases, with 15 bases separating them. This CDR3 reads CASSLGRTGRSTNEKLFF. In DNA, the CDR3 is TGTGCCAGCAGCTTAGGACGCACAGGGAGGTCAACTAATGAAAAACTGTTTTTT.

This clonotype is medium-sized in the sample. The J gene is TRBJ1-5, the V gene TRBV4-1; 9 bases align to TRBD1. From germline, CDR1 is MGHRA and CDR2 YSYEKL. The CDR3 spans 17 residues. Germline trimming cut 4 bases from V and 7 bases from J; bases unmatched to any gene: 14. CDR3 loop: CASSPHPGTGIGQPQHF. CDR3 nucleotides: TGCGCCAGCAGCCCTCATCCCGGGACAGGGATTGGGCAGCCCCAGCATTTT.

This clonotype was detected many times. This chain uses TRBV18 with TRBJ2-5; 7 nucleotides match TRBD1. Trimming at V came to 1 base and at J to 5 bases, leaving 4 bases not matched to a gene. The CDR3 totals 14 residues. Germline-derived CDR1 and CDR2 are KGHSH and LQKENI. CDR3 DNA: TGTGCCAGCTCACCACAACAGGGGTGGGAGACCCAGTACTTC. Amino acid sequence: CASSPQQGWETQYF.

This clonotype is medium-sized by share. J is TRBJ1-1 and V is TRBV5-1, with 7 bases lining up with TRBD1. Germline CDR1 is SGHRS and CDR2 is YFSETQ. This CDR3 region has 15 residues. J lost 7 bases, V lost 10 bases, and 19 bases had no gene match. In nucleotides, the CDR3 is TGCGCCGCAAGGGCCCAGGGGGTAAAACATGGTGAAGCTTTCTTT. Residues: CAARAQGVKHGEAFF.

Judged by abundance, this clonotype is medium-sized. V gene TRBV21-1 combines with J gene TRBJ2-4; TRBD1 is taken as the D call from the table, unchecked against the DNA. TRBV21-1 is listed as a pseudogene. This CDR3 is built from 12 residues. CDR3 residues: CASITGDVIQYF. The DNA for the CDR3 is TGTGCCAGCATCACGGGGGATGTCATTCAGTACTTC.

This clonotype showed up many times. The chain is built from TRBV2 and TRBJ2-3; D possibly uses TRBD1 or TRBD2 (5 bases each). Trimming took 4 bases from V and 0 from J, leaving 11 bases between them. From germline, CDR1 is SNHLY and CDR2 FYNNEI. The CDR3 is made up of 15 amino acids. CDR3 nucleotide sequence: TGTGCCAGCAGTGTTGCCGGGACCAGCACAGATACGCAGTATTTT. Encoded protein: CASSVAGTSTDTQYF.

In its sample, this clonotype was seen many times. V and J are TRBV25-1 and TRBJ1-3; possibly TRBD1 for D (5 bases). With 3 bases removed from V and 8 bases from J, the gap between germline ends came to 14 bases. The CDR3 extends over 14 amino acids. The V gene's germline CDR1 is MGHDK and CDR2 SYGVNS. The CDR3 bases are TGTGCCAGCAGTGATTCGTGGCAGGGTCACACCATATATTTT. This codes for CASSDSWQGHTIYF.

This clonotype occurred many times. DNA of the CDR3: TGTGCCAGCAGTTCCACCCTGAGGGGCACTGAAGCTTTCTTT. It specifies CASSSTLRGTEAFF. This rearrangement joins TRBV27 to TRBJ1-1; D perhaps matches TRBD1 (5 bases). The CDR3 loop spans 14 amino acids. Germline CDR1 MNHEY, CDR2 SMNVEV (reference sequence). V was pared by 4 bases and J by 4 bases, with 13 bases between.